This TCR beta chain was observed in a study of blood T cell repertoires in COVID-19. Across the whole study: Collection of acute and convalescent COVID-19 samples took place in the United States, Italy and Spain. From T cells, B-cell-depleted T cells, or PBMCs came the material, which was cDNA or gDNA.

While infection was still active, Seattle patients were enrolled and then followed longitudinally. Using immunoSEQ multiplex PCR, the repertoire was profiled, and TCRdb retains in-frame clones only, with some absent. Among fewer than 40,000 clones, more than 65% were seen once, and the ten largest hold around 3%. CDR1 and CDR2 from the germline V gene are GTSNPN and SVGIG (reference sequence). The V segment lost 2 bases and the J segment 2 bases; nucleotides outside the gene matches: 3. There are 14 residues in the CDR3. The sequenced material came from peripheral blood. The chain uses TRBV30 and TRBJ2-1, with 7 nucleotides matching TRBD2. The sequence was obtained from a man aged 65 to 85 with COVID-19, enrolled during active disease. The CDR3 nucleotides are TGTGCCTGGAGTCCAGCGGGGACCTACAATGAGCAGTTCTTC. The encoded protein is CAWSPAGTYNEQFF.